The present TCR beta chain was sequenced within a study of T cell responses to AZD1222 COVID-19 vaccine. Study-wide findings and caveats: Mapped onto spike, vaccine-associated CD4 TCRs spanned it and were dominant at 160-218 and 743-854. Mostly white British, mostly female donors; authors suggested clonal diversity may be underestimated. Nearly half of spike-specific TCRs reportedly go after variant regions that carry no mutations. Repertoire collection took place solely once the T cell response had peaked.

Germline CDR1 reads SQVTM; CDR2 reads ANQGSEA. V dropped 6 bases and J dropped 1 base, with 15 bases sitting between them. This CDR3 is 14 amino acids long. Sequenced by immunoSEQ multiplex PCR; TCRdb stores in-frame clones only, minus some. The sample has 150,000 to 180,000 clones, roughly 90% seen once. This clone was seen a handful of times. Its antigen is not known. Sequences were derived from peripheral blood, sampled 28 days after the second AZD1222 dose. V usage is TRBV29-1 and J usage is TRBJ1-1; possible D gene TRBD1, 5 bases. This clonotype was sampled from an adult who received the AZD1222 COVID-19 vaccine. The CDR3 loop is CSVFKGVGNTEAFF. In DNA form, the CDR3 reads TGCAGCGTATTCAAAGGGGTAGGGAACACTGAAGCTTTCTTT.